This TCR beta chain was recorded in a study of T cells in women clearing cervical HPV infection. TCRdb's copy holds only in-frame clones and misses some; the assay was immunoSEQ multiplex PCR. There are around 30,000 clones in the sample, with under 10% held by the top ten. The germline V gene encodes CDR1 SGHDN and CDR2 FVKESK. CDR3 size: 12 residues. On this clone: Its cognate antigen is unknown. Read data end 3 residues before the CDR3 end; the end is taken from the germline J gene.

Broader study findings: TRBV6-7 relative abundance averaged around 0.11% in cases and roughly 0.17% in controls. Cases and controls were distinguished at AUC about 0.79 by richness and V genes.

The sequenced sample consisted of blood buffy coat. V and J are TRBV14 and TRBJ1-1; 7 bases are shared with TRBD1. This sequence originates from a woman between 18 and 69 years old with a cervical HPV16 infection that either progressed to CIN3+ or cleared (not recorded which). This CDR3 reads CASSRGTVEAFF. The DNA read from the CDR3 is TGTGCCAGCAGCCGAGGGACAGTGGAA.